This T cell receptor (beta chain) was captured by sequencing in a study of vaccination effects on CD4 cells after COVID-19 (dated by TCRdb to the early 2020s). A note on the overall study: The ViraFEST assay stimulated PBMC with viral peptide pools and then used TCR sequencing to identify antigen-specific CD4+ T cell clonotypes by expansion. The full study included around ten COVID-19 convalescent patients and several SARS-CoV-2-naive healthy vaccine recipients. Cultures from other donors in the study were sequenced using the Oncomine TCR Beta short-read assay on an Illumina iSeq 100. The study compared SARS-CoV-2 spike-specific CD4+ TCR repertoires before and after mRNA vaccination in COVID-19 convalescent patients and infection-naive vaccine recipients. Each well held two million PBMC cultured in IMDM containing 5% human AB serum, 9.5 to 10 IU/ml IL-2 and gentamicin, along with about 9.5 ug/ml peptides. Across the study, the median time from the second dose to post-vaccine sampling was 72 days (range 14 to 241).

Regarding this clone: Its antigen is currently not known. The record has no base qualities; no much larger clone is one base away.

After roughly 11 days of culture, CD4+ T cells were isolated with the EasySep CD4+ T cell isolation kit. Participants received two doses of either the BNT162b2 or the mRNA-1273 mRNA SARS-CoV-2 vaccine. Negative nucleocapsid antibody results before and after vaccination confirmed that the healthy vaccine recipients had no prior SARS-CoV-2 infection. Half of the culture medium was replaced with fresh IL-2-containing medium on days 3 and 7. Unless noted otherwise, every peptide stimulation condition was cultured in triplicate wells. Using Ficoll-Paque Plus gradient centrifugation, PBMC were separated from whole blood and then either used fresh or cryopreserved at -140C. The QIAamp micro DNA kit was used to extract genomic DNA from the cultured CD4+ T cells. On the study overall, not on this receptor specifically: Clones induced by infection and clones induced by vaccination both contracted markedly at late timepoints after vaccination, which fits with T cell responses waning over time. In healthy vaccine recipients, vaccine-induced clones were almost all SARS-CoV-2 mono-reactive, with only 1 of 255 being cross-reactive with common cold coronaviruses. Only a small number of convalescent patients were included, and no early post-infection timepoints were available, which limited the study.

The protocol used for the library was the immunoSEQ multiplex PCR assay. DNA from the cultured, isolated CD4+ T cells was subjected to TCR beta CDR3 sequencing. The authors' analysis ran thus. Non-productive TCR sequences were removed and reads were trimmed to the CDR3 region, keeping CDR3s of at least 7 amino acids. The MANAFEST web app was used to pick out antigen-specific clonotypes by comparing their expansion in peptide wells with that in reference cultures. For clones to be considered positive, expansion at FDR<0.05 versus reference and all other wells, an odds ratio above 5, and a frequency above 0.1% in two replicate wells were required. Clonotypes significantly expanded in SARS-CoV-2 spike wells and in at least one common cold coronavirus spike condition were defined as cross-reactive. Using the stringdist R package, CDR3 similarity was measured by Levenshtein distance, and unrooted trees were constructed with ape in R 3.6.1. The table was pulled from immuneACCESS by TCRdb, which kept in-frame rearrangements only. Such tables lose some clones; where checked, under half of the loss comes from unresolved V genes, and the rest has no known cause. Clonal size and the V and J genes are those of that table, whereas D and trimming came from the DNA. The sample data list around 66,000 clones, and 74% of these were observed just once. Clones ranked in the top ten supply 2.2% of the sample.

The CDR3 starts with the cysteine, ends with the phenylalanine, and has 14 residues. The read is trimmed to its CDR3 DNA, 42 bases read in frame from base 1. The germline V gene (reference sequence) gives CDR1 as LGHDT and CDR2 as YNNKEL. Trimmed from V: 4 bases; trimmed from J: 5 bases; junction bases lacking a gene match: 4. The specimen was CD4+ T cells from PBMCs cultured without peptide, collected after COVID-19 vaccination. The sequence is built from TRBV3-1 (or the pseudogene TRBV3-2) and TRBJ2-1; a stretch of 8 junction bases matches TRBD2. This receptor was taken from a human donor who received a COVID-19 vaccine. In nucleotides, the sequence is TGTGCCAGCAGCCGACTTAGCGGGGACAATGAGCAGTTCTTC. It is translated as CASSRLSGDNEQFF.